This T cell receptor beta chain was observed in a study of blood T cell repertoires in COVID-19. Whole-study context: Acute and convalescent COVID-19 specimens originated in the United States, Italy and Spain.

This CDR3 comprises 14 residues. V lost 6 bases, J lost 3 bases, and 14 bases lay in between. Per the germline V gene, CDR1 is MNHEY and CDR2 is SVGAGI. Under the authors' procedure: Estimated nucleated cell counts came from reference gene primer amplification. The table came from immunoSEQ multiplex PCR; TCRdb's copy has only in-frame clones and leaves some out. V and J calls and clone size are as listed in that table; D and trimming were resolved from the DNA. This sample yields hundreds of thousands of clones, of which roughly 87% are seen a single time; roughly 2.1% belongs to the top ten. This TCR came from a man aged 18 to 29 with active or convalescent COVID-19. The chain joins TRBV6-5 to TRBJ1-2; D gene unclear. The sequencing sample was made of peripheral blood. The CDR3 sequence is CASSLYAQDYGYTF. CDR3 nucleotides: TGTGCCAGCAGCCTTTACGCCCAGGACTATGGCTACACCTTC.